Following are 8 T cell receptor beta chains from one sample sequenced in a study of blood T cell repertoires in COVID-19. Assay used: immunoSEQ multiplex PCR; TCRdb lists only in-frame clones, some missing. The table records approximately 200,000 clones, around 86% of them present only once. The sample consisted of PBMCs or T cells enriched from blood (not recorded which). These receptors came from a man aged 25-45 years in a cohort exposed to, infected with or recovered from COVID-19 (not recorded which).

The rearrangement joins TRBV7-8 to TRBJ1-2; D gene unclear. Between the trimmed V and J ends, which lost 3 bases and 3 bases, there was a span of 14 bases. This CDR3 contains 15 residues. The germline CDR1 and CDR2 sequences are SGHVS and FQNEAQ. CDR3 region: CASSFHATADYGYTF. As DNA, the CDR3 is TGTGCCAGCAGCTTTCATGCTACGGCGGACTATGGCTACACCTTC.

The genes are TRBV4-1 and TRBJ2-3; the match to TRBD2 covers 10 bases. This CDR3 spans 15 amino acids. Germline CDR1 is MGHRA and CDR2 is YSYEKL. J was trimmed by 5 bases and V by 3 bases; bases with no gene match: 5. The CDR3 loop reads CASSQEREGRDTQYF. The CDR3 DNA reads TGCGCCAGCAGCCAGGAGCGGGAGGGTCGAGATACGCAGTATTTT.

The rearrangement joins TRBV5-1 to TRBJ2-7, with a possible D match to TRBD2 (6 bases). The V and J ends lost 2 bases and 0 bases respectively, with 12 bases between them. The CDR3 spans 15 residues. Germline V lookup: CDR1 SGHRS, CDR2 YFSETQ. The CDR3 DNA is TGCGCCAGCAGCTTCCGGGGGTCGAGCTCCTACGAGCAGTACTTC. This encodes CASSFRGSSSYEQYF.

The chain uses TRBV24-1 and TRBJ1-1; weak D call: TRBD1 (5 bases). Germline V gene data show CDR1 as KGHDR and CDR2 as SFDVKD. Deletions cut 7 bases from V and 0 bases from J, with 8 bases between. This CDR3 region has 13 residues. The CDR3 nucleotides are TGTGCCACCAGGGGGGGGGTGAACACTGAAGCTTTCTTT. Translated: CATRGGVNTEAFF.

The CDR3 spells CASSFYRANTEAFF. The CDR3 nucleotides are TGTGCCAGCAGCTTCTACAGAGCGAACACTGAAGCTTTCTTT. This rearrangement joins TRBV5-6 to TRBJ1-1; no definite D call. This CDR3 is 14 amino acids long. Germline CDR1 is SGHDT and CDR2 is YYEEEE. The germline V and J ends were trimmed by 2 bases and 1 base, with 9 bases remaining between them.

The chain couples TRBV6-4 to TRBJ2-1; 9 bases agree with TRBD2. CDR3 length equals 18 residues. Trimming took 0 bases from V and 0 from J; bases not matched to a gene: 6. From germline, CDR1 is MRHNA and CDR2 SNTAGT. This CDR3 reads CASSDSSGGRGSYNEQFF. CDR3 in DNA: TGTGCCAGCAGTGACTCGAGTGGCGGGAGGGGCTCCTACAATGAGCAGTTCTTC.

In its sample, this clone was seen once. V gene TRBV28 combines with J gene TRBJ1-1; D ambiguous. The CDR3 has 14 residues. Germline V gene lookup returns CDR1 MDHEN and CDR2 SYDVKM. The V end was cut by 5 bases, the J end by 1 base, with 11 bases between. The CDR3 reads CASSIRLKNTEAFF. CDR3 sequence (DNA): TGTGCCAGCAGTATTCGACTGAAGAACACTGAAGCTTTCTTT.

This chain uses TRBV7-2 with TRBJ1-5, with D hard to call. The CDR3 consists of 16 residues. Germline loops: CDR1 SGHTA, CDR2 FQGNSA. The ends were cut back, 5 bases at V and 2 bases at J, with 16 bases in the middle. The CDR3 here is CASSRPGAWGNQPQHF. The CDR3 nucleotides read TGTGCCAGCAGCCGTCCGGGAGCATGGGGCAATCAGCCCCAGCATTTT.